Included here is one TCR beta chain sequence, with context. One end of the junction fails to match germline, which may point to a read error. Some clones are missing from TCRdb's copy, which holds only in-frame ones; the method was immunoSEQ multiplex PCR. The sample lists hundreds of thousands of clones; more than 85% were seen once. From germline, CDR1 is ENHRY and CDR2 SYGVKD. This CDR3 contains 15 residues. This sample was included in a study of blood T cell repertoires in COVID-19. The chain has TRBV10-3 and TRBJ1-2; 9 nucleotides match TRBD1. What was sequenced was PBMCs or T cells enriched from blood (not recorded which). The clonotype comes from a woman in her twenties or thirties who had recovered from COVID-19. The CDR3 DNA follows: TGTGCCACCAGTGGGACAGGGATCGTCAACTATGGCTACACCTTC. Protein: CATSGTGIVNYGYTF.